The clone carrying this T cell receptor (beta chain) was observed once. Its cognate antigen is unknown. Trimming pared 5 bases from V and 5 bases from J, leaving 11 bases between. CDR3 length equals 12 residues. The germline V gene encodes CDR1 SQVTM and CDR2 ANQGSEA. Negatively enriched CD4+ T cells were divided by CD45RA into naive and memory. TCRdb's table, derived via immunoSEQ multiplex PCR, lists solely in-frame clones and lacks some. This table has 2 million to 2.5 million clones, under 95% appearing once. This sample was taken from a study of shared clonotypes between healthy human individuals. On the study more broadly: A donor's plate count was three for CD4 naive and three for CD4 memory; CD8 naive had two and CD8 memory one.

Study-wide results and limits: An anticipated effect of sequencing depth on clonotype sharing among donors was recognized.

Source material: naive CD4+ T cells from PBMCs. The subset here: CD45RA+ positively selected. The chain recombines TRBV29-1 with TRBJ2-3, with D tentatively TRBD2 (5 bases). This TCR was sampled from a man aged 18 to 29 in good health. Some clones in this sample may be carry-over from other donors' samples. CDR3 protein: CSVRRPGDTQYF. Here the CDR3 DNA reads TGCAGCGTTAGGAGGCCGGGAGATACGCAGTATTTT.